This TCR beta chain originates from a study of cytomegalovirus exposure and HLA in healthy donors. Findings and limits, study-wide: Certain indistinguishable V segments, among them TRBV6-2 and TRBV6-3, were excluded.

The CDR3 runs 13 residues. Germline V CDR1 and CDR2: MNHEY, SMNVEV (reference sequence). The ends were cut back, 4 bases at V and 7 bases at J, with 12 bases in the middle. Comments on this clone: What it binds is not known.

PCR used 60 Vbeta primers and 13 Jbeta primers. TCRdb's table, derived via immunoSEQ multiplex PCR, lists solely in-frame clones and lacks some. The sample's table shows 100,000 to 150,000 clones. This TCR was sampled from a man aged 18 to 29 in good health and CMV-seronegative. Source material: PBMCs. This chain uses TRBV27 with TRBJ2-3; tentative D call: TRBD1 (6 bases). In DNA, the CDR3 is TGTGCCAGCAGTTCGTATAGGGGGAATACGCAGTATTTT. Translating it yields CASSSYRGNTQYF.